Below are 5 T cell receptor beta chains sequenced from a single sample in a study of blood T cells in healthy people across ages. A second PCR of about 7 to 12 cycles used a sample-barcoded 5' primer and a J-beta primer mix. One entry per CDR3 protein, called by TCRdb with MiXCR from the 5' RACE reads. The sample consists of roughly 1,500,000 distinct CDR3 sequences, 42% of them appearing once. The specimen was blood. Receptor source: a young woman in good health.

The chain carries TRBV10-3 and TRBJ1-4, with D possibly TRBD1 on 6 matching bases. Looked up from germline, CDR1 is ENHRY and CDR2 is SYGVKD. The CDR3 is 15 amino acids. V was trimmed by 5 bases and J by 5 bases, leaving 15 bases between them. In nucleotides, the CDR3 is TGTGCCATCAGTCAGAACCGGGACAACAATGAAAAACTGTTTTTT. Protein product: CAISQNRDNNEKLFF.

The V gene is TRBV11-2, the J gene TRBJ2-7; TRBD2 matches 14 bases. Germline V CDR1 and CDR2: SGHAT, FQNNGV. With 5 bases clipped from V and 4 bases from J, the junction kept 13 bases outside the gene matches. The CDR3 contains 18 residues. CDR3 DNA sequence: TGTGCCAGCAGCCGCGGGACTAGCGGGAGCCATGCAGCTTACGAGCAGTACTTC. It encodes CASSRGTSGSHAAYEQYF.

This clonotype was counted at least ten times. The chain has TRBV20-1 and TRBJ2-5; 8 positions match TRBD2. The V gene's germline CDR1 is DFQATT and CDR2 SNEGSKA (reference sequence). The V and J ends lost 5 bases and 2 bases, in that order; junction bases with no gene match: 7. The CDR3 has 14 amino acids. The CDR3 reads CSAARIAGQETQYF. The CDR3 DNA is TGCAGTGCTGCCCGGATAGCGGGGCAAGAGACCCAGTACTTC.

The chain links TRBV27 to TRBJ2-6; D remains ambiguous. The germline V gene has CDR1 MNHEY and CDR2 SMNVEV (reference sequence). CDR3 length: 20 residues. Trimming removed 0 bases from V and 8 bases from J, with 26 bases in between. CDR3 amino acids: CASSLSVSGDWRSMTNVLTF. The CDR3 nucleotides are TGTGCCAGCAGTTTATCGGTCTCAGGAGATTGGCGGTCTATGACCAACGTCCTGACTTTC.

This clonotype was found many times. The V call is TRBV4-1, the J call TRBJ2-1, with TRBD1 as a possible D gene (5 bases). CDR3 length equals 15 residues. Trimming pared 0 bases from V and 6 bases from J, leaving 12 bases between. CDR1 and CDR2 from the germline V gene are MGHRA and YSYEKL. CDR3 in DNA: TGCGCCAGCAGCCAAGATCTCCAGGGTGGCAATGAGCAGTTCTTC. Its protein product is CASSQDLQGGNEQFF.